This T cell receptor beta chain was profiled in a study of blood T cell repertoires in COVID-19. For the study at large: The United States, Italy and Spain were the sources of the acute and convalescent COVID-19 samples.

This CDR3 spans 13 amino acids. V was clipped by 7 bases and J by 7 bases, with 14 bases between them. As originally analysed: Amplified reference gene primers provided the basis for estimating nucleated cell counts. Profiled with immunoSEQ multiplex PCR; TCRdb holds only in-frame clones, not every one. V and J calls and clone size are those listed in that table; D and trimming were worked out from the DNA. The table records about 250,000 clones, 80% to 95% of them present only once. Recruited during active infection, patients (from Seattle) were subsequently followed longitudinally. Material: peripheral blood. The sequence derives from a man aged 25-45 years with COVID-19, enrolled during active disease. V is TRBV12-3 or TRBV12-4 and J is TRBJ1-5; possibly TRBD1 for D (5 bases). CDR3 sequence reads: CASNRNRGQPQHF. The CDR3 region has the DNA TGTGCCAGCAACAGAAACCGGGGGCAGCCCCAGCATTTT.